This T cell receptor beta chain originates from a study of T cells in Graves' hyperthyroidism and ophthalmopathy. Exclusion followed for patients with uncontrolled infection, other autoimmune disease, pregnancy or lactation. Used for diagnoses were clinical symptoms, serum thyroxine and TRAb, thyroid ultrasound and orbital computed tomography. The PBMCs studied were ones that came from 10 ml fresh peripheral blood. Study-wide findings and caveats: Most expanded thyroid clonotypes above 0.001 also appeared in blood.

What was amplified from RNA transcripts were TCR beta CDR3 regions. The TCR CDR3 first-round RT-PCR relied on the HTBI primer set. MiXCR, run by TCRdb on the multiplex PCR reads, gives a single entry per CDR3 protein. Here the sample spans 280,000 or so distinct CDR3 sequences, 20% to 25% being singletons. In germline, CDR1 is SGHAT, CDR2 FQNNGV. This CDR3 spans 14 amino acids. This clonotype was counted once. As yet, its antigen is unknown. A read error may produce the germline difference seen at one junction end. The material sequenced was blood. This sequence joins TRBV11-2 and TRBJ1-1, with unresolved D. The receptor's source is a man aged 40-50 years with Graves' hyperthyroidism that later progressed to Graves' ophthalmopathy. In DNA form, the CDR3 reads TGTGGCAGCAGCTTAGCCCCCTTCTCTCGGGATGCTTTCTTT. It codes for CGSSLAPFSRDAFF.